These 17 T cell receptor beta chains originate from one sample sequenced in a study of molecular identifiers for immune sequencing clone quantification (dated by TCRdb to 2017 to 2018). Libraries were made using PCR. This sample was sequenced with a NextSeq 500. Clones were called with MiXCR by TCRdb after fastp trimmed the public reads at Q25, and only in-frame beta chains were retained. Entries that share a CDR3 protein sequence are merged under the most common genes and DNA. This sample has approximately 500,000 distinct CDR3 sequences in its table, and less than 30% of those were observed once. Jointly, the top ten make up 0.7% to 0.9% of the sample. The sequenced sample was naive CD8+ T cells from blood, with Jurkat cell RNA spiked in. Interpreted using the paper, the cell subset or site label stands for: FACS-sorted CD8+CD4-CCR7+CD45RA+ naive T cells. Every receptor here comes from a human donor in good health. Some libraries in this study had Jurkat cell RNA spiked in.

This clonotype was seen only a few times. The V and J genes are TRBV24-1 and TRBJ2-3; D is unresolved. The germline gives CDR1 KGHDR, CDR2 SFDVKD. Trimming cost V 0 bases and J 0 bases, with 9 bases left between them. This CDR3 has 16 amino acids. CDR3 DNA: TGTGCCACCAGTGATTTGGTGGCAGCTAGCACAGATACGCAGTATTTT. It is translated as CATSDLVAASTDTQYF.

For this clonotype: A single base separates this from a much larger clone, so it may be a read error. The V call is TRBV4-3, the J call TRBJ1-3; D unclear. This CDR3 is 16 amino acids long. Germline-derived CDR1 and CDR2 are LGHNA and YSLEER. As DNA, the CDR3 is TGCGCCAGCGGCCAAGATCGCGGATCCTCTGGAAACACCATATATTTT. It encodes CASGQDRGSSGNTIYF.

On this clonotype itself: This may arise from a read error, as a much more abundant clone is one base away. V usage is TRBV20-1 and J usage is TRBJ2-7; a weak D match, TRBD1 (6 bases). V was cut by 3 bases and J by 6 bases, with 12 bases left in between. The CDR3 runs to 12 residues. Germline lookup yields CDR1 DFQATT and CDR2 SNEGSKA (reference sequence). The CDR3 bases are TGCAGTGCTAGCAGGGGAGTGGGCGAGCAGTACTTC. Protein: CSASRGVGEQYF.

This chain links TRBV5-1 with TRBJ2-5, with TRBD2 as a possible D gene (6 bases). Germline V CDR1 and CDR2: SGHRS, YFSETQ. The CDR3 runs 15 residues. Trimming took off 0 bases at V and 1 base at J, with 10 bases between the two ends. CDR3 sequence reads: CASSLVAGPQETQYF. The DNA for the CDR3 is TGCGCCAGCAGCTTGGTGGCGGGACCCCAAGAGACCCAGTACTTC.

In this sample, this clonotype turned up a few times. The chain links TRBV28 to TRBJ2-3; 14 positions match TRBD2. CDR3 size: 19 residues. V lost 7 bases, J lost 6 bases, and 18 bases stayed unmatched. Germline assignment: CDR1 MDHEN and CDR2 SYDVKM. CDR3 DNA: TGTGCCAGCAAACGAGGGACTAGCGGGAGATTGGGGATACCCGATACGCAGTATTTT. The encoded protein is CASKRGTSGRLGIPDTQYF.

The CDR3 sequence is CASSPGLAEPTDTQYF. CDR3 coding DNA: TGTGCCAGCAGCCCGGGACTAGCGGAACCCACAGATACGCAGTATTTT. V usage is TRBV3-1 and J usage is TRBJ2-3, with 11 bases lining up with TRBD2. J gave up 2 bases and V 4 bases, and 5 bases lay outside the gene matches. The CDR3 has 16 residues. In germline, CDR1 is LGHDT, CDR2 YNNKEL (reference sequence).

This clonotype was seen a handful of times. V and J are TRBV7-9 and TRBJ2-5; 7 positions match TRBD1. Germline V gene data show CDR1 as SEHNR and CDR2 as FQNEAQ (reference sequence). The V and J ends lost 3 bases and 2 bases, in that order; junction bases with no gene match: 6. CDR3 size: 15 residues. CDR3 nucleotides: TGTGCCAGCAGCTTCCGGGACAGCGAACAAGAGACCCAGTACTTC. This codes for CASSFRDSEQETQYF.

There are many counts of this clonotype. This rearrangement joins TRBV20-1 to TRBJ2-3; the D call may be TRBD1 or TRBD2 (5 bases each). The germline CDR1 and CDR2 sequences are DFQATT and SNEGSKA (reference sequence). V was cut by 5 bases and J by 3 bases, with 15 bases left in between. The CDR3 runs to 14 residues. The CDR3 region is CSASGTLGTDTQYF. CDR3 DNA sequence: TGCAGTGCTTCCGGGACCCTCGGGACAGATACGCAGTATTTT.

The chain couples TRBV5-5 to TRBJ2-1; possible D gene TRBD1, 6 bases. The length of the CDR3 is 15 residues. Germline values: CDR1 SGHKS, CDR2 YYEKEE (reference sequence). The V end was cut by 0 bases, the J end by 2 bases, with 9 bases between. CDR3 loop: CASSLGQDAYNEQFF. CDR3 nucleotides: TGTGCCAGCAGCTTGGGACAGGATGCCTACAATGAGCAGTTCTTC.

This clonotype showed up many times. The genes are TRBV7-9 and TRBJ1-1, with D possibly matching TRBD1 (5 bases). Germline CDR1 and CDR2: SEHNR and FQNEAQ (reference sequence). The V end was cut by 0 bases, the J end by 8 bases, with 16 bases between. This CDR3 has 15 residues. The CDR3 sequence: CASSLAQGRALEAFF. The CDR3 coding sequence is TGTGCCAGCAGCTTAGCGCAGGGCAGAGCATTAGAAGCTTTCTTT.

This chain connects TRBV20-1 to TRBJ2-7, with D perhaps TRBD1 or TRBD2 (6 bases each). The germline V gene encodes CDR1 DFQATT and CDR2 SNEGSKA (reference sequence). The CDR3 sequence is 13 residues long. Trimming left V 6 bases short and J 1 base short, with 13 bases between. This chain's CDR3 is CSAITGRSYEQYF. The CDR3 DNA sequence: TGCAGTGCCATAACAGGGAGGTCCTACGAGCAGTACTTC.

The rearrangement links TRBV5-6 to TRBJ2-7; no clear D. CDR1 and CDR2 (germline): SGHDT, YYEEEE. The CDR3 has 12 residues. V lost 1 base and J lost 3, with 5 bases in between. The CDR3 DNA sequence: TGTGCCAGCAGCTTGATGAGCTACGAGCAGTACTTC. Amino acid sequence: CASSLMSYEQYF.

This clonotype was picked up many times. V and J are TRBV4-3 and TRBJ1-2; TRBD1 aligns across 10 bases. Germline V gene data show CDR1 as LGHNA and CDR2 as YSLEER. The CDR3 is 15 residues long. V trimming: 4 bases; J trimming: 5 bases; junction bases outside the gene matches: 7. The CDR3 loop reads CASSPFRTGGYGYTF. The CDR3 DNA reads TGCGCCAGCAGCCCGTTTCGGACAGGGGGTTATGGCTACACCTTC.

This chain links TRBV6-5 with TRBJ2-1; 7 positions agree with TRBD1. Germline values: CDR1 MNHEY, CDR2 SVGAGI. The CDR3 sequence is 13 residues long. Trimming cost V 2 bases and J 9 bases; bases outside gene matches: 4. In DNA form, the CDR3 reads TGTGCCAGCAGTTACATACAGGGGAGTGAGCAGTTCTTC. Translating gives CASSYIQGSEQFF.

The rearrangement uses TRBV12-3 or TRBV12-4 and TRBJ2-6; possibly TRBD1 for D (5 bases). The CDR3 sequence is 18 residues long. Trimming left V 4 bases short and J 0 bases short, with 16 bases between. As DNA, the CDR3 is TGTGCCAGCAGTTCACACACAGGATACCTCTCTGGGGCCAACGTCCTGACTTTC. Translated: CASSSHTGYLSGANVLTF.

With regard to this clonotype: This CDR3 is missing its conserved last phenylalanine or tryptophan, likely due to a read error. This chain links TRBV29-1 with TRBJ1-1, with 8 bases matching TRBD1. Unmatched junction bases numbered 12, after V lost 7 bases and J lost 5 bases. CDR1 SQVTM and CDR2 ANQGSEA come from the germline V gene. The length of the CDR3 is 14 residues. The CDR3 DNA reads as TGCAGCGCGGGGACAGGAGGGCGTTGGACTGAAGCTTTCCCT. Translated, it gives CSAGTGGRWTEAFP.

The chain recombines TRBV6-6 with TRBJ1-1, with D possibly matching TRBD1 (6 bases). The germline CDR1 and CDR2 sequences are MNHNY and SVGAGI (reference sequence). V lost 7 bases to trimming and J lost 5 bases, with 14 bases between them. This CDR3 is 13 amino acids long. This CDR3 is CASNPEGGTEAFF. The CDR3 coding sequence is TGTGCCAGCAACCCAGAAGGGGGTACTGAAGCTTTCTTT.